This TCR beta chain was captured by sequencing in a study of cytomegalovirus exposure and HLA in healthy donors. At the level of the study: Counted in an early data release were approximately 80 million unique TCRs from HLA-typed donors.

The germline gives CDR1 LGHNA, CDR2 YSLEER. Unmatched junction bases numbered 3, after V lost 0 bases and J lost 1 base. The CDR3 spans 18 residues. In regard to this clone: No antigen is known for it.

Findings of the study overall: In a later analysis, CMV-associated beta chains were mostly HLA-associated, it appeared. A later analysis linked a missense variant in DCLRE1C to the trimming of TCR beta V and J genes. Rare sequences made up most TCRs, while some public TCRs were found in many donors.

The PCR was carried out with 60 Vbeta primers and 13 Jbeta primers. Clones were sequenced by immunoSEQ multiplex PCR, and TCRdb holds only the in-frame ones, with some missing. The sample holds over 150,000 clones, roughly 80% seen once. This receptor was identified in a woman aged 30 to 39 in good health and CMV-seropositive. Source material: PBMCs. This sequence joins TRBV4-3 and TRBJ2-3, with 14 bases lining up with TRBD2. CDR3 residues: CASSQDGLAGGRTDTQYF. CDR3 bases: TGCGCCAGCAGCCAAGACGGACTAGCGGGGGGACGCACAGATACGCAGTATTTT.